The clone carrying this T cell receptor (beta chain) came up many times. Its cognate antigen is unknown. The germline V and J ends were trimmed by 3 bases and 2 bases, with 13 bases remaining between them. Germline V gives CDR1 DFQATT, CDR2 SNEGSKA (reference sequence). The CDR3 extends over 14 amino acids. The source of the sample is a study of T cells after yellow fever vaccination. At the level of the study: Researchers used SMART-Seq v4 Ultra Low Input to prepare fractions that had low cell numbers. Study-level findings and limits: Most primary-vaccination clones reappeared after the booster (approximately 97% CD4, more than 70% CD8). Shared CD4/CD8 clonotypes were a small share, likely from convergent recombination.

The TCR cDNA carried a universal primer site and UMIs from 5'RACE template switching. TCRdb ran MiXCR on the 5' RACE reads and lists one entry per CDR3 protein. Of over 300,000 distinct CDR3 sequences listed, 3.6% are singletons. The chain links TRBV20-1 to TRBJ1-2, with D unclear. The sequences come from PBMCs, collected on the day of the yellow fever booster vaccination. The sequence derives from a man aged 18 to 30 who received the YFV17D yellow fever vaccine. The CDR3 loop reads CSASEDPANYGYTF. The CDR3 coding sequence is TGCAGTGCTAGTGAGGACCCAGCGAACTATGGCTACACCTTC.